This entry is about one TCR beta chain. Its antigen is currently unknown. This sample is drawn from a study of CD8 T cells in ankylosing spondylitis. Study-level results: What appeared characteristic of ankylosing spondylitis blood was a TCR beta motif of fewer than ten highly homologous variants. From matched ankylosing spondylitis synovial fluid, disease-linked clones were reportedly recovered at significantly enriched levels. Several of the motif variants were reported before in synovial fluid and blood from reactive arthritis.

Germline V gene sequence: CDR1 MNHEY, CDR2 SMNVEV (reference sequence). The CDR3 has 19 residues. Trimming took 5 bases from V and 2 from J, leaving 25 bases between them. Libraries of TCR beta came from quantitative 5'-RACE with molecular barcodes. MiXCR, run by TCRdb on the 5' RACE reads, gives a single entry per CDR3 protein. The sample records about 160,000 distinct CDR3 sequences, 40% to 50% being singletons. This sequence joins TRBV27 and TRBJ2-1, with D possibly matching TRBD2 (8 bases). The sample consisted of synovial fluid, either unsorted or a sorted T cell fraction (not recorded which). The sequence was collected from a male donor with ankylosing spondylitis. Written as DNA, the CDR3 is TGTGCCAGCAGTCAGTATAGGGGGCTAGCGGGTATCCCCTACAATGAGCAGTTCTTC. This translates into CASSQYRGLAGIPYNEQFF.